The 28 T cell receptor beta chains in this list originate from one sample, sequenced in a study of blood T cell repertoires in COVID-19. The repertoire was sequenced with immunoSEQ multiplex PCR; TCRdb's copy has only in-frame clones and lacks some. The repertoire holds under 250,000 clones, with 85% as singletons. The sample consisted of PBMCs or T cells enriched from blood (not recorded which). The receptors were gathered from a woman aged 50 to 60 with acute COVID-19.

V usage is TRBV19 and J usage is TRBJ2-6; possible D gene TRBD2, 6 bases. CDR3 length: 17 residues. Germline values: CDR1 LNHDA, CDR2 SQIVND (reference sequence). V dropped 3 bases and J dropped 0 bases, with 12 bases sitting between them. CDR3 amino acids: CASSMGRGSSGANVLTF. The CDR3 bases are TGTGCCAGTAGTATGGGACGGGGGAGCTCTGGGGCCAACGTCCTGACTTTC.

V and J are TRBV7-9 and TRBJ1-5; D uncertain. The CDR3 length is 14 residues. The germline gives CDR1 SEHNR, CDR2 FQNEAQ (reference sequence). Trimming removed 3 bases from V and 3 bases from J, with 9 bases in between. This CDR3 reads CASSFEAYNQPQHF. CDR3 DNA sequence: TGTGCCAGCAGCTTCGAGGCGTACAATCAGCCCCAGCATTTT.

This rearrangement joins TRBV5-6 to TRBJ1-6, with D possibly matching TRBD1 (5 bases). This CDR3 is built from 16 residues. V lost 3 bases to trimming and J lost 4 bases, with 14 bases between them. Germline CDR1 SGHDT, CDR2 YYEEEE. CDR3 loop: CASSYAGYEYNSPLHF. The CDR3 DNA sequence: TGTGCCAGCAGCTATGCAGGGTATGAATATAATTCACCCCTCCACTTT.

The chain employs TRBV7-2 and TRBJ1-6; perhaps TRBD1 as D (6 bases). Between the trimmed V and J ends, which lost 1 base and 7 bases, there was a span of 8 bases. Germline-derived CDR1 and CDR2 are SGHTA and FQGNSA. The CDR3 runs 14 residues. The CDR3 here is CASSLGTENSPLHF. Written as DNA, the CDR3 is TGTGCCAGCAGCTTAGGGACAGAAAATTCACCCCTCCACTTT.

This clone is a singleton in its sample. This chain's CDR3 is CASSNFRQAGYTF. CDR3 sequence (DNA): TGTGCCAGCAGCAATTTCCGACAGGCCGGCTACACCTTC. The V gene is TRBV7-2, the J gene TRBJ1-2, with a possible D match to TRBD1 (6 bases). With 5 bases removed from V and 8 bases from J, the gap between germline ends came to 15 bases. CDR1 and CDR2 from the germline V gene are SGHTA and FQGNSA. CDR3 length: 13 amino acids.

The rearrangement uses TRBV30 and TRBJ1-4, with TRBD1 as a possible D gene (5 bases). Germline lookup yields CDR1 GTSNPN and CDR2 SVGIG (reference sequence). The V end lost 2 bases, the J end lost 12 bases, and 13 bases lay between the germline ends. The CDR3 loop spans 12 amino acids. CDR3 amino acids: CAWSSAGGELFF. The CDR3 DNA sequence: TGTGCCTGGAGTTCGGCAGGAGGGGAACTGTTTTTT. The variable domain in full, with the rest retrieved from reference TRBV30 and TRBJ1-4, is SQTIHQWPATLVQPVGSPLSLECTVEGTSNPNLYWYRQAAGRGLQLLFYSVGIGQISSEVPQNLSASRPQDRQFILSSKKLLLSDSGFYLCAWSSAGGELFFGSGTQLSVL.

CDR3 in amino acids: CASSTDRAGYTF. The CDR3 nucleotides are TGTGCCAGCAGCACTGACAGGGCTGGCTACACCTTC. This sequence joins TRBV5-6 and TRBJ1-2; 7 bases line up with TRBD1. Germline assignment: CDR1 SGHDT and CDR2 YYEEEE. This CDR3 has 12 amino acids. V trimming: 4 bases; J trimming: 7 bases; junction bases outside the gene matches: 4.

The V gene is TRBV6-1, the J gene TRBJ2-7; 7 bases fit TRBD1. Germline loops: CDR1 MNHNS, CDR2 SASEGT. This CDR3 is 15 amino acids long. Trimming removed 1 base from V and 0 bases from J; junction bases left unmatched: 3. The CDR3 coding sequence is TGTGCCAGCAGTGAAGTGGCAGGGGGCTCCTACGAGCAGTACTTC. Its translation: CASSEVAGGSYEQYF.

The chain recombines TRBV10-1 with TRBJ2-7, with TRBD1 matching over 7 bases. The CDR3 consists of 11 residues. Germline lookup yields CDR1 WNHNN and CDR2 SYGVQD (reference sequence). The CDR3 DNA sequence: TGCGCAGGGGGCAAGCACTACGAGCAGTACTTC. Encoded protein: CAGGKHYEQYF.

This clone occurred a few times. The chain employs TRBV20-1 and TRBJ1-4; 8 bases agree with TRBD1. Trimming took 6 bases from V and 11 from J; bases not matched to a gene: 5. From germline, CDR1 is DFQATT and CDR2 SNEGSKA (reference sequence). The CDR3 consists of 11 residues. Written as DNA, the CDR3 is TGCAGTGCAGGACAGGGCTGGAAACTGTTTTTT. Encoded protein: CSAGQGWKLFF.

This clone was picked up a small number of times. The chain uses TRBV4-2 and TRBJ1-1; D gene unclear. The CDR3 covers 15 residues. V was clipped by 0 bases and J by 1 base, with 9 bases between them. CDR1 and CDR2 from the germline V gene are LGHNA and YNFKEQ. The DNA of the CDR3 is TGTGCCAGCAGCCAAGACGAGGGAGGGAACACTGAAGCTTTCTTT. This translates into CASSQDEGGNTEAFF.

V and J are TRBV3-1 (or the pseudogene TRBV3-2) and TRBJ1-2; 9 bases fit TRBD1. The germline V gene encodes CDR1 LGHDT and CDR2 YNNKEL (reference sequence). J gave up 5 bases and V 6 bases, and 13 bases lay outside the gene matches. The CDR3 totals 16 residues. CDR3 DNA: TGTGCCAGCAGGCCCGGGACAGGGCCCGGGCTTTATGGCTACACCTTC. Translated, it gives CASRPGTGPGLYGYTF.

This chain links TRBV13 with TRBJ1-2; possible D gene TRBD1, 5 bases. Trimming took off 5 bases at V and 5 bases at J, with 12 bases between the two ends. Germline V gene sequence: CDR1 PRHDT, CDR2 FYEKMQ (reference sequence). This CDR3 has 13 amino acids. The DNA of the CDR3 is TGTGCCAGCAGCGCGCCGTCAGGGTATGGCTACACCTTC. Amino acid sequence: CASSAPSGYGYTF. The full variable domain, with the rest looked up from reference TRBV13 and TRBJ1-2, is AAGVIQSPRHLIKEKRETATLKCYPIPRHDTVYWYQQGPGQDPQFLISFYEKMQSDKGSIPDRFSAQQFSDYHSELNMSSLELGDSALYFCASSAPSGYGYTFGSGTRLTVV.

V is TRBV6-2 or TRBV6-3 and J is TRBJ1-1, with unresolved D. Germline V gene lookup returns CDR1 MNHEY and CDR2 SVGEGT. The CDR3 is 13 residues long. V was clipped by 7 bases and J by 5 bases, with 14 bases between them. CDR3 amino acids: CASIPGRRTEAFF. CDR3 in DNA: TGTGCCAGCATCCCGGGCCGGAGGACTGAAGCTTTCTTT.

Here the CDR3 reads CASSLGLANTEAFF. The CDR3 bases are TGTGCCAGCAGCTTAGGACTAGCGAACACTGAAGCTTTCTTT. The V and J genes are TRBV7-9 and TRBJ1-1; D gene unclear. The V end was cut by 1 base, the J end by 1 base, with 7 bases between. This CDR3 has 14 residues. Germline CDR1 is SEHNR and CDR2 is FQNEAQ (reference sequence).

The chain joins TRBV18 to TRBJ1-2; D unclear. Trimming cost V 2 bases and J 5 bases, with 12 bases left between them. Per the germline V gene, CDR1 is KGHSH and CDR2 is LQKENI. The CDR3 sequence is 14 residues long. This CDR3 reads CASSPEGGGYGYTF. Here the CDR3 DNA reads TGTGCCAGCTCACCAGAGGGAGGAGGGTATGGCTACACCTTC.

With regard to this clone: This sample also contains other DNA sequences that code for the same CDR3. The genes are TRBV6-5 and TRBJ2-5, with D maybe TRBD2 (5 bases). Germline V gene sequence: CDR1 MNHEY, CDR2 SVGAGI. V was clipped by 5 bases and J by 5 bases, with 6 bases between them. The CDR3 totals 11 residues. The CDR3 protein is CASSTGETQYF. CDR3 coding DNA: TGTGCCAGCAGTACGGGGGAGACCCAGTACTTC.

This chain uses TRBV5-4 with TRBJ1-1; 7 positions match TRBD1. The CDR3 has 15 residues. Germline assignment: CDR1 SGHNT and CDR2 YYREEE (reference sequence). Trimming at V came to 0 bases and at J to 6 bases, leaving 8 bases not matched to a gene. CDR3 DNA sequence: TGTGCCAGCAGCTTGGAAGGGGGCGCGCGGGCTGAAGCTTTCTTT. Protein product: CASSLEGGARAEAFF.

The chain has TRBV3-1 (or the pseudogene TRBV3-2) and TRBJ2-7; TRBD1 matches 7 bases. The germline V gene encodes CDR1 LGHDT and CDR2 YNNKEL (reference sequence). Trimming cost V 0 bases and J 2 bases; bases outside gene matches: 4. This CDR3 has 15 residues. CDR3 residues: CASSQDLGQAYEQYF. The CDR3 DNA follows: TGTGCCAGCAGCCAAGATCTAGGACAGGCCTACGAGCAGTACTTC.

This clone was found once. CDR3 nucleotides: TGTGCCAGCAGCCAAGGGGCTAGCGGGGGGAAGACCCAGTACTTC. It specifies CASSQGASGGKTQYF. J is TRBJ2-5 and V is TRBV3-1 (or the pseudogene TRBV3-2); 11 bases agree with TRBD2. Germline-derived CDR1 and CDR2 are LGHDT and YNNKEL (reference sequence). Trimming at V came to 1 base and at J to 6 bases, leaving 4 bases not matched to a gene. This CDR3 region has 15 residues.

J is TRBJ1-5 and V is TRBV12-5; maybe TRBD1 (5 bases). V shed 3 bases and J shed 3 bases, with 15 bases lying between them. Germline V gives CDR1 LGHNT, CDR2 FRNRAP. The CDR3 totals 16 residues. CDR3 sequence reads: CASGFLTGRTNQPQHF. The CDR3 DNA reads as TGTGCTAGTGGTTTCCTAACAGGCAGAACCAATCAGCCCCAGCATTTT.

The J gene is TRBJ2-3, the V gene TRBV12-3 or TRBV12-4; 8 positions agree with TRBD1. With 2 bases clipped from V and 10 bases from J, the junction kept 5 bases outside the gene matches. The CDR3 extends over 13 amino acids. The CDR3 DNA reads as TGTGCCAGCAGTTTATCCGACAGGGGACCGCAGTATTTT. This gives the protein CASSLSDRGPQYF.

J is TRBJ1-5 and V is TRBV25-1; 9 bases fit TRBD1. CDR1 and CDR2 from the germline V gene are MGHDK and SYGVNS. Unmatched junction bases numbered 15, after V lost 8 bases and J lost 1 base. This CDR3 has 18 amino acids. CDR3 in DNA: TGTGCCAGCCAACCCGGGACAGGGTCCCTATTGAGCAATCAGCCCCAGCATTTT. Translated: CASQPGTGSLLSNQPQHF.

V is TRBV27 and J is TRBJ1-1; D remains unclear. Germline V gene sequence: CDR1 MNHEY, CDR2 SMNVEV (reference sequence). Trimming removed 6 bases at V and 1 base at J, with 9 bases between. CDR3 size: 13 residues. This CDR3 is CASSAIQNTEAFF. CDR3 nucleotides: TGTGCCAGCAGCGCGATTCAGAACACTGAAGCTTTCTTT.

This clone was counted only a few times. The V gene is TRBV9, the J gene TRBJ1-6; 8 nucleotides line up with TRBD1. V was pared by 4 bases and J by 7 bases, with 7 bases of the junction left unmatched. The CDR3 loop spans 15 amino acids. CDR1 and CDR2 from the germline V gene are SGDLS and YYNGEE. The CDR3 region is CASSKGQGKNSPLHF. For the CDR3, the DNA is TGTGCCAGCAGCAAAGGACAGGGAAAGAATTCACCCCTCCACTTT.

For the CDR3, the DNA is TGTGCCAGCAGCCAGGGACTGAACACCGGGGAGCTGTTTTTT. Protein: CASSQGLNTGELFF. The V and J genes are TRBV14 and TRBJ2-2, with D possibly being TRBD2 (6 bases). The CDR3 spans 14 residues. Germline-derived CDR1 and CDR2 are SGHDN and FVKESK. The V gene lost 3 bases and the J gene lost 1 base, with 6 bases spanning the gap.

The genes are TRBV7-6 and TRBJ1-2; 11 bases line up with TRBD1. This CDR3 is 15 amino acids long. Trimming took 1 base from V and 10 from J; bases not matched to a gene: 8. Germline V gives CDR1 SGHVS, CDR2 FNYEAQ. CDR3 amino acids: CASSLGTGGHLDYTF. The CDR3 nucleotides are TGTGCCAGCAGCTTAGGGACAGGGGGCCACTTGGACTACACCTTC.

This clone was detected only a few times. The J gene is TRBJ1-1, the V gene TRBV18; D call uncertain. Trimming stripped 3 bases from V and 1 base from J, with 6 bases between. The CDR3 contains 13 residues. Germline assignment: CDR1 KGHSH and CDR2 LQKENI. CDR3 amino acids: CASSPLRNTEAFF. For the CDR3, the DNA is TGTGCCAGCTCACCCCTCAGGAACACTGAAGCTTTCTTT.